Below, 26 T cell receptor beta chains from the same sample are listed, as sequenced in a study of OX40 agonist ivuxolimab in advanced cancers. Only in-frame clones appear in the TCRdb table, and some are missing; sequencing was by immunoSEQ multiplex PCR. Of approximately 50,000 clones listed, 70% to 90% were seen once; the top ten hold 0.76%. The sample consisted of CD4+ or CD8+ T cells sorted from blood, taken in a trial of the OX40 agonist ivuxolimab. The source of these receptors is an adult with an advanced solid tumor such as melanoma, head and neck, liver or kidney cancer.

CDR3 loop: CATLRGQDGYGYTF. In nucleotides, the CDR3 is TGTGCCACCCTGAGGGGGCAGGACGGCTATGGCTACACCTTC. The genes are TRBV10-3 and TRBJ1-2, with 7 positions matching TRBD1. The junction had 12 bases not matched to a gene; V was cut back by 10 bases and J by 4 bases. The germline CDR1 and CDR2 sequences are ENHRY and SYGVKD. The CDR3 is 14 residues long.

The chain has TRBV18 and TRBJ2-1; 7 bases match TRBD2. Germline V gene sequence: CDR1 KGHSH, CDR2 LQKENI. The V segment lost 2 bases and the J segment 9 bases; nucleotides outside the gene matches: 19. The CDR3 loop spans 18 amino acids. The CDR3 region has the DNA TGTGCCAGCTCACCATTGGGGGGGAACGCGTTTGCCGAGAGTGAGCAGTTCTTC. Residues: CASSPLGGNAFAESEQFF.

This chain joins TRBV5-1 and TRBJ2-3, with 11 bases matching TRBD2. Germline loops: CDR1 SGHRS, CDR2 YFSETQ. J was trimmed by 2 bases and V by 4 bases; bases with no gene match: 6. The CDR3 consists of 16 residues. The CDR3 bases are TGCGCCAGCAGCCTCGGGACTAGCGGAGTCACAGATACGCAGTATTTT. Its translation is CASSLGTSGVTDTQYF.

The CDR3 bases are TGTGCCAGCAGCCCTGGGACATCGCGGGAGACCCAGTACTTC. Translating it yields CASSPGTSRETQYF. The chain combines TRBV6-6 with TRBJ2-5, with D tentatively TRBD1 (6 bases). V lost 6 bases and J 5 bases, leaving 16 bases between the germline ends. The CDR3 loop spans 14 amino acids. In germline, CDR1 is MNHNY, CDR2 SVGAGI (reference sequence).

The V call is TRBV7-3, the J call TRBJ2-1; 7 bases agree with TRBD1. J was trimmed by 15 bases and V by 4 bases; bases with no gene match: 15. Germline CDR1 is SGHTA and CDR2 is FQGTGA. This CDR3 comprises 14 residues. The CDR3 sequence is CASSSRDRAPRLFF. For the CDR3, the DNA is TGTGCCAGCAGCTCGCGAGACAGGGCTCCTAGATTGTTCTTC. Filled out from reference TRBV7-3 and TRBJ2-1, the complete variable domain reads GAGVSQTPSNKVTEKGKYVELRCDPISGHTALYWYRQSLGQGPEFLIYFQGTGAADDSGLPNDRFFAVRPEGSVSTLKIQRTERGDSAVYLCASSSRDRAPRLFFGPGTRLTVL.

The chain is built from TRBV18 and TRBJ2-2; 12 nucleotides agree with TRBD1. Germline V gives CDR1 KGHSH, CDR2 LQKENI. The V and J ends lost 0 bases and 7 bases, in that order; junction bases with no gene match: 3. The CDR3 has 16 residues. CDR3 protein: CASSPPGQGAVGELFF. CDR3 bases: TGTGCCAGCTCACCACCGGGACAGGGGGCCGTCGGGGAGCTGTTTTTT.

This rearrangement joins TRBV5-4 to TRBJ2-1, with TRBD2 identical over 7 bases. This CDR3 comprises 14 residues. V was pared by 6 bases and J by 5 bases, with 8 bases of the junction left unmatched. Germline CDR1 is SGHNT and CDR2 is YYREEE (reference sequence). The CDR3 DNA reads as TGTGCCAGCACCCCCCGAGCGGGGAACAATGAGCAGTTCTTC. Its protein is CASTPRAGNNEQFF. The whole variable domain, remainder taken from reference TRBV5-4 and TRBJ2-1, is ETGVTQSPTHLIKTRGQQVTLRCSSQSGHNTVSWYQQALGQGPQFIFQYYREEENGRGNFPPRFSGLQFPNYSSELNVNALELDDSALYLCASTPRAGNNEQFFGPGTRLTVL.

This chain links TRBV5-4 with TRBJ2-1; D gene uncertain. Germline-derived CDR1 and CDR2 are SGHNT and YYREEE (reference sequence). CDR3 length: 13 residues. V was trimmed by 2 bases and J by 4 bases, leaving 7 bases between them. CDR3 region: CASSFTEYNEQFF. The DNA for the CDR3 is TGTGCCAGCAGCTTTACAGAATACAATGAGCAGTTCTTC.

This clone was counted only a few times. V usage is TRBV28 and J usage is TRBJ2-6, with 9 positions matching TRBD1. V lost 7 bases, J lost 1 base, and 5 bases stayed unmatched. The CDR3 has 16 residues. In germline, CDR1 is MDHEN, CDR2 SYDVKM. This CDR3 is CASTEQGASGANVLTF. For the CDR3, the DNA is TGTGCCAGCACCGAACAGGGGGCTTCTGGGGCCAACGTCCTGACTTTC.

This clone is a singleton in its sample. The rearrangement links TRBV7-2 to TRBJ2-1; D uncertain. This CDR3 has 15 amino acids. The germline V gene encodes CDR1 SGHTA and CDR2 FQGNSA. With 3 bases removed from V and 3 bases from J, the gap between germline ends came to 12 bases. CDR3 sequence reads: CASSFPRNGYNEQFF. CDR3 DNA sequence: TGTGCCAGCAGCTTTCCCAGAAATGGCTACAATGAGCAGTTCTTC.

This rearrangement joins TRBV9 to TRBJ2-3; D might be TRBD1 (5 bases). The germline V gene has CDR1 SGDLS and CDR2 YYNGEE. This CDR3 is 14 amino acids long. Trimming removed 2 bases at V and 12 bases at J, with 19 bases between. The CDR3 region is CASSVIGEQADQYF. For the CDR3, the DNA is TGTGCCAGCAGCGTGATTGGAGAACAGGCCGACCAGTATTTT.

The chain has TRBV14 and TRBJ2-5; TRBD2 matches at 10 bases. The CDR3 has 14 amino acids. From germline, CDR1 is SGHDN and CDR2 FVKESK. V lost 4 bases, J lost 5 bases, and 4 bases stayed unmatched. For the CDR3, the DNA is TGTGCCAGCAGCCCTTATAGCGGGAGGGAGACCCAGTACTTC. Translation gives CASSPYSGRETQYF.

J is TRBJ2-5 and V is TRBV7-8; TRBD1 agrees at 7 bases. The V and J ends lost 1 base and 5 bases, in that order; junction bases with no gene match: 7. Germline assignment: CDR1 SGHVS and CDR2 FQNEAQ. This CDR3 has 15 amino acids. The CDR3 DNA follows: TGTGCCAGCAGCTTAGACGGGACAGCCGGGGAGACCCAGTACTTC. This gives the protein CASSLDGTAGETQYF.

The J gene is TRBJ2-3, the V gene TRBV9, with D maybe TRBD2 (5 bases). Deletions cut 2 bases from V and 0 bases from J, with 10 bases between. Germline-derived CDR1 and CDR2 are SGDLS and YYNGEE. There are 15 residues in the CDR3. The CDR3 reads CASSVVGGSTDTQYF. CDR3 nucleotides: TGTGCCAGCAGCGTCGTAGGCGGGAGCACAGATACGCAGTATTTT.

This clone was counted once. V is TRBV4-2 and J is TRBJ2-7; 11 bases are shared with TRBD1. This CDR3 region has 17 residues. From germline, CDR1 is LGHNA and CDR2 YNFKEQ. The J segment lost 6 bases and the V segment lost 1 base, leaving 11 bases of the junction unmatched. For the CDR3, the DNA is TGTGCCAGCAGCCAAGCCTCCGGACAGGGGGCGCAGGGCGAGCAGTACTTC. The encoded protein is CASSQASGQGAQGEQYF.

This clone was detected once. The chain uses TRBV20-1 and TRBJ2-5, with no clear D. The V gene lost 4 bases and the J gene lost 4 bases, with 7 bases spanning the gap. The CDR3 extends over 11 amino acids. Germline CDR1 is DFQATT and CDR2 is SNEGSKA (reference sequence). CDR3 DNA sequence: TGCAGTGCTAATAACAGAGAGACCCAGTACTTC. This encodes CSANNRETQYF.

The CDR3 nucleotides are TGTGCCAGCAGCGTAGTTTCAGACCCTAGCAATGAGCAGTTCTTC. As protein: CASSVVSDPSNEQFF. The chain has TRBV9 and TRBJ2-1; D ambiguous. In germline, CDR1 is SGDLS, CDR2 YYNGEE. This CDR3 spans 15 amino acids. Trimming pared 0 bases from V and 6 bases from J, leaving 13 bases between.

The V call is TRBV5-1, the J call TRBJ2-2; 7 positions agree with TRBD1. CDR3 length: 15 residues. Germline CDR1 is SGHRS and CDR2 is YFSETQ. V shed 0 bases and J 6 bases; nucleotides not matched to a gene: 5. The CDR3 DNA sequence: TGCGCCAGCAGCTTGGGGGCAGGGGGATCCGGGGAGCTGTTTTTT. This translates into CASSLGAGGSGELFF.

This sequence joins TRBV27 and TRBJ1-5; D ambiguous. V lost 7 bases, J lost 3 bases, and 16 bases lay in between. CDR1 and CDR2 (germline): MNHEY, SMNVEV (reference sequence). CDR3 length: 15 residues. This CDR3 reads CASMGFAGYNQPQHF. The CDR3 region has the DNA TGTGCCAGCATGGGCTTTGCAGGTTACAATCAGCCCCAGCATTTT.

This clone was detected once. The rearrangement links TRBV29-1 to TRBJ2-7; 10 positions match TRBD2. The V gene end was trimmed by 5 bases and the J gene end by 3 bases; junction bases not matched to a gene: 1. CDR1 and CDR2 from the germline V gene are SQVTM and ANQGSEA. The CDR3 loop spans 12 amino acids. Written as DNA, the CDR3 is TGCAGCGTTTCTAGCGGGAGCTACGAGCAGTACTTC. Amino acids: CSVSSGSYEQYF.

The chain uses TRBV27 and TRBJ2-5; no clear D. V dropped 5 bases and J dropped 4 bases, with 8 bases sitting between them. Germline V CDR1 and CDR2: MNHEY, SMNVEV (reference sequence). This CDR3 region has 12 residues. The CDR3 here is CASSPVGETQYF. CDR3 sequence (DNA): TGTGCCAGCAGTCCTGTAGGAGAGACCCAGTACTTC.

J is TRBJ2-7 and V is TRBV7-2; 10 bases align to TRBD1. Looked up from germline, CDR1 is SGHTA and CDR2 is FQGNSA. V shed 5 bases, J shed 0 bases, and the junction held 7 bases outside the gene matches. The CDR3 contains 16 residues. The CDR3 DNA reads TGTGCCAGCAGCCTCCGGACAGGGGGTGGCTCCTACGAGCAGTACTTC. Translating it yields CASSLRTGGGSYEQYF. The complete variable domain, with remaining parts taken from reference TRBV7-2 and TRBJ2-7, reads GAGVSQSPSNKVTEKGKDVELRCDPISGHTALYWYRQSLGQGLEFLIYFQGNSAPDKSGLPSDRFSAERTGGSVSTLTIQRTQQEDSAVYLCASSLRTGGGSYEQYFGPGTRLTVT.

By share of the sample, this clone is medium-sized. The chain joins TRBV5-1 to TRBJ2-1, with 10 bases aligning to TRBD2. The length of the CDR3 is 17 residues. V trimming: 3 bases; J trimming: 0 bases; junction bases outside the gene matches: 6. Germline lookup yields CDR1 SGHRS and CDR2 YFSETQ. For the CDR3, the DNA is TGCGCCAGCAGCTCAGGACTAGCGGCTAGCTCCTACAATGAGCAGTTCTTC. As protein: CASSSGLAASSYNEQFF.

V gene TRBV5-1 combines with J gene TRBJ2-1, with D hard to call. CDR1 is SGHRS, CDR2 YFSETQ, per germline. The V end lost 2 bases, the J end lost 5 bases, and 8 bases lay between the germline ends. CDR3 length equals 13 residues. CDR3 sequence: CASSFTTNNEQFF. Here the CDR3 DNA reads TGCGCCAGCAGCTTTACTACGAACAATGAGCAGTTCTTC.

This clone was recorded once. The V gene is TRBV29-1, the J gene TRBJ2-3; D tentatively reads TRBD1 or TRBD2 (7 bases each). Trimming left V 6 bases short and J 8 bases short, with 18 bases between. The germline V gene encodes CDR1 SQVTM and CDR2 ANQGSEA. The CDR3 covers 13 residues. The CDR3 sequence is CSVGLGGMGTQYF. For the CDR3, the DNA is TGCAGCGTAGGACTAGGGGGCATGGGTACGCAGTATTTT.

The CDR3 DNA follows: TGTGCCAGCAGCAGTAAATCGGAGAACACCGGGGAGCTGTTTTTT. Translating gives CASSSKSENTGELFF. The chain combines TRBV5-4 with TRBJ2-2; D unclear. The length of the CDR3 is 15 residues. The germline CDR1 and CDR2 sequences are SGHNT and YYREEE (reference sequence). The ends were cut back, 4 bases at V and 1 base at J, with 11 bases in the middle.